Listed here are 3 T cell receptor beta chains from one sample, sequenced in a study of blood T cell repertoires in COVID-19. Produced via immunoSEQ multiplex PCR; TCRdb's table is partial and in-frame only. The data show about 280,000 clones, with about 87% seen just once and over 4% held by the top ten. The specimen sequenced was PBMCs or T cells enriched from blood (not recorded which). Receptors originate from a woman aged 25 to 45 with acute COVID-19.

The chain employs TRBV9 and TRBJ2-1; possibly TRBD1 for D (6 bases). Germline values: CDR1 SGDLS, CDR2 YYNGEE. CDR3 size: 11 residues. Trimming shortened V by 3 bases and J by 9 bases, and 7 bases separated the two germline ends. CDR3 in DNA: TGTGCCAGCAGCGGGGGGCGTGAGCAGTTCTTC. It codes for CASSGGREQFF.

V is TRBV5-4 and J is TRBJ2-5; D is perhaps TRBD2 (8 bases). The V end lost 10 bases, the J end lost 5 bases, and 15 bases lay between the germline ends. CDR3 length equals 12 residues. Germline V gene lookup returns CDR1 SGHNT and CDR2 YYREEE (reference sequence). The CDR3 coding sequence is TGTGCCTCGGGAGGGGGCGCGGAGACCCAGTACTTC. This gives the protein CASGGGAETQYF. Looking up the rest from reference TRBV5-4 and TRBJ2-5 gives the full variable domain: ETGVTQSPTHLIKTRGQQVTLRCSSQSGHNTVSWYQQALGQGPQFIFQYYREEENGRGNFPPRFSGLQFPNYSSELNVNALELDDSALYLCASGGGAETQYFGPGTRLLVL.

The chain combines TRBV6-5 with TRBJ1-4; no definite D call. The CDR3 has 13 residues. The germline gives CDR1 MNHEY, CDR2 SVGAGI. The V gene lost 8 bases and the J gene lost 3 bases, with 10 bases spanning the gap. The CDR3 sequence: CASPGKANEKLFF. CDR3 nucleotides: TGTGCCAGCCCCGGGAAGGCTAATGAAAAACTGTTTTTT.